The rows below give T cell receptor beta chains drawn from one sample of a study of beta chain features in type 1 diabetes. Profiled with immunoSEQ multiplex PCR; TCRdb holds only in-frame clones, not every one. The top ten clones hold around 1.4% of a sample with 120,000 to 150,000 clones, approximately 13% of them seen once. Sample: central memory CD4+ T cells from blood. These receptors all come from a man younger than 35 with type 1 diabetes. Each CDR3 is given with its conserved first and last residue. A D gene is named only where the DNA matches it firmly. Only some rows state a clone size, as once, few, many or a class for expanded clones.

v_gene	j_gene	d_gene	abundance	CDR3nt	CDR3aa
TRBV7-9	TRBJ1-2	-	few	TGTGCCAGCAGCTTAGCCGGGGGGCGTACCTATGGCTACACCTTC	CASSLAGGRTYGYTF
TRBV7-3	TRBJ2-3	TRBD1	many	TGTGCCAGCAGCCCCATTTCGACGGGGACAGCTAGCACAGATACGCAGTATTTT	CASSPISTGTASTDTQYF
TRBV10-3	TRBJ2-5	-	-	TGTGCCATCGGGGACGGGGCTCGAGAGACCCAGTACTTC	CAIGDGARETQYF
TRBV30	TRBJ1-2	-	-	TGTGCCGGTCGTATAGGCTATGGCTACACCTTC	CAGRIGYGYTF
TRBV14	TRBJ1-4	-	few	TGTGCCAGCAGCGACTGGGACGGTGAAAAACTGTTTTTT	CASSDWDGEKLFF
TRBV9	TRBJ2-3	-	-	TGTGCCAGCAGCGTAGCAGATACGCAGTATTTT	CASSVADTQYF
TRBV10-3	TRBJ2-3	TRBD2	few	TGTGCCACCATTAACATGGCTAGCGGGGGTAGCACAGATACGCAGTATTTT	CATINMASGGSTDTQYF
TRBV19	TRBJ1-5	-	few	TGTGCCACCAGAATTACACAGGAGAGCAATCAGCCCCAGCATTTT	CATRITQESNQPQHF
TRBV30	TRBJ1-6	-	few	TGTGCCGGACGGGGATCTCCGGGGACCTCCGTGACACCCCTCCACTTT	CAGRGSPGTSVTPLHF
TRBV6-1	TRBJ2-7	-	-	TGTGCCAGCAGTTTCGGGACGGAAACCTACGAGCAGTACTTC	CASSFGTETYEQYF
TRBV18	TRBJ2-5	TRBD1	many	TGTGCCAGCTCACTGCAGGGGGTGGAAGAGACCCAGTACTTC	CASSLQGVEETQYF
TRBV5-1	TRBJ1-1	TRBD1	-	TGCGCCAGCAGCGCTGGGACAGCGAACACTGAAGCTTTCTTT	CASSAGTANTEAFF
TRBV30	TRBJ2-2	-	few	TGTGCCTGGAGGGCGATGGGACCGAACACCGGGGAGCTGTTTTTT	CAWRAMGPNTGELFF
TRBV2	TRBJ2-7	-	-	TGTGCCAGCAAACCGGTTCCGACGTCCTACGAGCAGTACTTC	CASKPVPTSYEQYF
TRBV5-1	TRBJ2-1	TRBD2	few	TGCGCCAGCAGCATTTTAGCGGGGGGATCCAATGAGCAGTTCTTC	CASSILAGGSNEQFF
TRBV18	TRBJ1-1	-	-	TGTGCCAGCTCACCCGACAGAGAAGCTTTCTTT	CASSPDREAFF
TRBV30	TRBJ1-2	TRBD1	once	TGTGCCTGGAGTACCCTACAGGGGGCGGTTGGCTACACCTTC	CAWSTLQGAVGYTF
TRBV11-2	TRBJ2-5	-	-	TGTGCCAGCTCCCAGGGTAACCAAGAGACCCAGTACTTC	CASSQGNQETQYF
TRBV4-1	TRBJ1-2	TRBD1	few	TGCGCCAGCAGCCCCGTGACAGGGGCGAACTATGGCTACACCTTC	CASSPVTGANYGYTF
TRBV7-9	TRBJ2-7	-	many	TGTGCCAGCACCCTAAGTGGAAACGGCGAGCAGTACTTC	CASTLSGNGEQYF
TRBV18	TRBJ2-5	TRBD1	-	TGTGCCAGCTCACGTGGACAGGGAAAAGAGACCCAGTACTTC	CASSRGQGKETQYF
TRBV30	TRBJ1-3	-	-	TGTGCCTGGAGTGTAACCCGGAACACCATATATTTT	CAWSVTRNTIYF
TRBV9	TRBJ2-1	-	-	TGTGCCAGCAGCGGGCGAGCCTACAATGAGCAGTTCTTC	CASSGRAYNEQFF
TRBV5-1	TRBJ2-7	TRBD1	-	TGCGCCAGCAGCTCGTCCCGGGACAGTAGCCCCTACGAGCAGTACTTC	CASSSSRDSSPYEQYF
TRBV7-9	TRBJ2-3	-	few	TGTGCCAGCAGCCCCACAGATACGCAGTATTTT	CASSPTDTQYF
TRBV27	TRBJ2-5	-	few	TGTGCCAGCAGGCTGAACAGGGAGACCCAGTACTTC	CASRLNRETQYF
TRBV28	TRBJ1-4	TRBD1	-	TGTGCCAGCAGTCCGACAGGGGGCCGTAATGAAAAACTGTTTTTT	CASSPTGGRNEKLFF
TRBV7-9	TRBJ2-3	-	many	TGTGCCAGCAGCTTATCGGTCTACCGCACAGATACGCAGTATTTT	CASSLSVYRTDTQYF
TRBV14	TRBJ2-1	-	many	TGTGCCAGCAGCCAAGTGGAGAGACTATACAATGAGCAGTTCTTC	CASSQVERLYNEQFF
TRBV7-6	TRBJ1-1	-	-	TGTGCCAGCAGCCGCAAAGGGTCGCTGGACTCGTACACTGAAGCTTTCTTT	CASSRKGSLDSYTEAFF
TRBV30	TRBJ2-6	-	few	TGTGCCTGGAAACCCAGCAGCTTCTCTGGGGCCAACGTCCTGACTTTC	CAWKPSSFSGANVLTF
TRBV5-5	TRBJ2-3	-	few	TGTGCCAGCAGCTTGACAGGGCCCCTAACCGATACGCAGTATTTT	CASSLTGPLTDTQYF
TRBV11-2	TRBJ2-3	TRBD2	-	TGTGCCAGCAGCCCATTGACTAGCGGCACAGATACGCAGTATTTT	CASSPLTSGTDTQYF
TRBV6-6	TRBJ1-5	-	few	TGTGCCAGCAGCTTGGCGCAGAGAGATCAGCCCCAGCATTTT	CASSLAQRDQPQHF
TRBV11-3	TRBJ1-2	-	few	TGTGCCAGCAGCCAAGACACTTATGGCTACACCTTC	CASSQDTYGYTF
TRBV30	TRBJ1-5	-	-	TGTGCCCTCCAAGGAGGGGACAATCAGCCCCAGCATTTT	CALQGGDNQPQHF
TRBV6-6	TRBJ2-7	-	-	TGTGCCAGCAGACCCAGTCCTGGTTGGGAGCAGTACTTC	CASRPSPGWEQYF
TRBV9	TRBJ2-5	-	-	TGTGCCAGCAGCCCCCACGCCACAGGAATGGAGACCCAGTACTTC	CASSPHATGMETQYF
TRBV5-1	TRBJ2-3	TRBD1	-	TGCGCCAGCAGCTTGGCGGGACAGGGGTCAGATACGCAGTATTTT	CASSLAGQGSDTQYF
TRBV19	TRBJ2-1	TRBD2	-	TGTGCCAGTAGGGCTAGCGGGGGGGCCTACAATGAGCAGTTCTTC	CASRASGGAYNEQFF
TRBV7-9	TRBJ2-1	-	many	TGTGCCAGCAGCTTAGAGGGAGTGGGGGATGAGCAGTTCTTC	CASSLEGVGDEQFF
TRBV7-9	TRBJ1-4	-	few	TGTGCCAGCAGTATAGCTCTCGGGGGTGAAAAACTGTTTTTT	CASSIALGGEKLFF
TRBV30	TRBJ2-3	TRBD2	-	TGTGCCTGGAGTGTATCCAGCGGGGGGACAGATACGCAGTATTTT	CAWSVSSGGTDTQYF
TRBV5-6	TRBJ1-5	-	-	TGTGCCAGCAGCTTGGATGGTGGGAGCCTCAATCAGCCCCAGCATTTT	CASSLDGGSLNQPQHF
TRBV25-1	TRBJ2-7	-	few	TGTGCCAGCAGTGAATTAGGGGCCTACGAGCAGTACTTC	CASSELGAYEQYF